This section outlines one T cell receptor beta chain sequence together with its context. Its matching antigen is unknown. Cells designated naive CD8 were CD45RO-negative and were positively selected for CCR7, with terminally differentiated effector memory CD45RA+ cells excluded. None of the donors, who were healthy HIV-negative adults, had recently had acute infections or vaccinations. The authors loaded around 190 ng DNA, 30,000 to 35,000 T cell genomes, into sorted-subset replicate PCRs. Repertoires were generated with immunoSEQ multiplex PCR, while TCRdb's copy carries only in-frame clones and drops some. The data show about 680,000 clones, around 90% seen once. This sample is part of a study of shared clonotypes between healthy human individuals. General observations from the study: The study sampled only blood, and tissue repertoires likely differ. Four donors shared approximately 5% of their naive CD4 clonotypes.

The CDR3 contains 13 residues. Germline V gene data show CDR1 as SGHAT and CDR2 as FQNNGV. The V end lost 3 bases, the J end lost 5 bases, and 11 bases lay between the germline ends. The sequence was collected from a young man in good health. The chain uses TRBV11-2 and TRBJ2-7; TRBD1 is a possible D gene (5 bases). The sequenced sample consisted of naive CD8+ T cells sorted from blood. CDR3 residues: CASSFGRVNEQYF. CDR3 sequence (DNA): TGTGCCAGCAGCTTTGGCAGGGTGAACGAGCAGTACTTC.